This T cell receptor (beta chain) comes out of a study of regulatory T cells in long-lasting Graves disease. Study observations and caveats: Relative to new patients (roughly 950), persistent patients exhibited greater sharing of public clonotypes (approximately 2,700).

In this sample, this clonotype turned up many times. The antigen remains unidentified. This CDR3 has 14 residues. With V trimmed by 1 base and J by 4 bases, 4 bases remained unmatched. CDR1 and CDR2 from the germline V gene are DFQATT and SNEGSKA (reference sequence). As for time point: newly diagnosed GD, antithyroid drugs for less than 3 months. PBMC-extracted RNA yielded the TCR library. Patients hailed from an endocrinology department in Xi'an, China. Relying on iRepertoire HTBI primers and Arm-PCR of CDR3 regions, the team built TCR beta libraries. MiXCR was run by TCRdb on the multiplex PCR reads, yielding one entry per CDR3 protein. Here the sample spans a few hundred thousand distinct CDR3 sequences, around 20% being singletons.

Sequenced material: peripheral blood mononuclear cells (PBMCs), taken at new diagnosis, from a patient treated with antithyroid drugs. The sequence derives from a female donor with Graves disease. This chain uses TRBV20-1 with TRBJ2-7; TRBD2 matches at 10 bases. The CDR3 sequence: CSARASGSSYEQYF. The CDR3 nucleotides are TGCAGTGCTAGAGCTAGCGGGAGTTCTTACGAGCAGTACTTC.